This TCR beta chain was sequenced in a study of blood T cell repertoires in COVID-19. The overall study: The samples span acute and convalescent COVID-19 from the United States, Italy and Spain. T cells, B-cell-depleted T cells, or PBMCs supplied cDNA or gDNA.

As processed by the authors: Reference gene primers were amplified, and this amplification served to estimate nucleated cell counts. Clones were read by immunoSEQ multiplex PCR, and TCRdb kept only the in-frame ones, dropping some. From that table come the V and J calls and clone size; the DNA was used to work out D and trimming. The data contain about 58,000 clones, about nine tenths of them singletons. CDR3 length equals 16 residues. The V segment lost 0 bases and the J segment 0 bases; nucleotides outside the gene matches: 5. The V gene's germline CDR1 is SGDLS and CDR2 YYNGEE. The V and J genes are TRBV9 and TRBJ2-7; TRBD2 matches 8 bases. Sequencing was performed on peripheral blood. This receptor was taken from a man aged 60-69 years with acute or convalescent COVID-19. CDR3 coding DNA: TGTGCCAGCAGCGTAGGTAGCGGGACGAGCTCCTACGAGCAGTACTTC. Its translation is CASSVGSGTSSYEQYF.